This TCR beta chain was sequenced during a study of post-analysis software for immune sequencing data. About the research overall: Relapsing-remitting, secondary progressive and progressive-relapsing forms of multiple sclerosis all featured among disease courses. Study-level findings and limits: Among 5 or 6 TRBV segments more frequent in patients than controls were TRBV5-6, TRBV5-1 and TRBV20-1. F measure showed strong co-clustering of same-batch samples. A significant reduction in normalized Chao1 diversity was observed in multiple sclerosis patients versus controls.

The CDR3 runs to 15 residues. The germline V and J ends were trimmed by 4 bases and 1 base, with 14 bases remaining between them. Germline lookup yields CDR1 SQVTM and CDR2 ANQGSEA. cDNA libraries for TCR beta contained unique molecular identifiers. Between about 0.95 and 11 million T cells gave rise to 450,000 to 650,000 cDNA molecules. From the PCR reads, TCRdb called clonotypes with MiXCR, one entry per CDR3 protein. The sample lists fewer than 900,000 distinct CDR3 sequences, around 42% occurring once. In regard to this clonotype: Its target is unknown.

The receptor comes from a girl aged 10-17 years with multiple sclerosis. The chain recombines TRBV29-1 with TRBJ2-4; no clear D. The specimen was blood. The CDR3 is CSVVSASGAKNIQYF. The DNA of the CDR3 is TGCAGCGTTGTAAGCGCTTCCGGGGCCAAAAACATTCAGTACTTC.